These T cell receptor beta chains were read from a single sample in a study of vaccination effects on CD4 cells after COVID-19. Their cognate antigens are unknown. Some clones are missing from TCRdb's copy, which holds only in-frame ones; the method was immunoSEQ multiplex PCR. The table has around 50,000 clones, around 80% seen once; the top ten hold 5.4%. This sample comprised CD4+ T cells from PBMCs cultured without peptide, obtained after COVID-19 vaccination. All receptors come from a human donor who had a prior SARS-CoV-2 infection. The conserved cysteine and the conserved F or W are not part of the CDR3 here.

J gene	V gene	CDR3 protein
TRBJ2-1	TRBV5-6	ASSSPGHSYNEQF
TRBJ2-7	TRBV7-2	ASSLGTGYYEQY
TRBJ2-5	TRBV2	ASKVEETQY
TRBJ1-2	TRBV30	AWSVGQANYGYT
TRBJ2-5	TRBV10-3	AIRSEVGGETQY
TRBJ2-7	TRBV23-1	ASSLDRGHEQY
TRBJ2-2	TRBV6-2/TRBV6-3	ASSYLAPSGELF
TRBJ1-6	TRBV5-1	ASSSNTGDNSPLH
TRBJ1-1	TRBV9	ASSPQNGDRSNTEAF
TRBJ1-1	TRBV27	ASSWGANRDTEAF
TRBJ2-1	TRBV20-1	SASIGLADNEQF
TRBJ2-1	TRBV5-1	ASSSQGSDEQF
TRBJ2-2	TRBV9	ASSVGMSGELF
TRBJ2-1	TRBV7-2	ASSIDPISYNEQF
TRBJ1-4	TRBV2	ASSEGTGYSEKLF
TRBJ2-1	TRBV4-1	ASSQGAQRTWNEQF
TRBJ2-3	TRBV12-5	ASGGQGGPDTQY
TRBJ2-2	TRBV7-2	ASSFGLSRGELF
TRBJ2-3	TRBV5-8	ASSLGSSADTQY
TRBJ2-1	TRBV7-9	ASSLSLASSYNEQF
TRBJ1-2	TRBV11-2	ASSFDDYGYT
TRBJ1-1	TRBV7-2	ASSLDQGRKAF
TRBJ1-4	TRBV11-2	ASSLSGTIGEKLF
TRBJ1-5	TRBV5-6	ASSLHGGFSNQPQH
TRBJ2-7	TRBV3-1/TRBV3-2	ASSQSRPTGSVGFYEQY
TRBJ2-7	TRBV6-5	ASTAPGGRYEQY
TRBJ2-1	TRBV4-2	ASSQGGSGGVSSYNEQF
TRBJ2-7	TRBV27	ASRSRGSHHEQY
TRBJ1-1	TRBV6-2/TRBV6-3	ASRPPGVNTEAF
TRBJ2-1	TRBV25-1	ASSDSSRTSGLNEQF
TRBJ1-2	TRBV30	AGTGVGKGNYGYT
TRBJ2-2	TRBV5-1	ASSPPWGRNTGELF
TRBJ1-3	TRBV7-3	ASSLGPGNTIY
TRBJ1-2	TRBV7-9	ASSLGEGYYGYT
TRBJ2-7	TRBV7-2	ASRSGGAGQEQY
TRBJ2-5	TRBV18	ASSGQTGGQETQY
TRBJ1-5	TRBV4-1	ASSSTLFDQPQH
TRBJ1-6	TRBV2	ASSVGVDSPLH
TRBJ2-3	TRBV9	ASSVDPRAGRTSTDTQY
TRBJ2-7	TRBV7-8	ASSLRQEYEQY
TRBJ2-4	TRBV19	ASSIPPRGIQY
TRBJ2-3	TRBV6-4	ASKMDRTTDTQY